Described below is a single T cell receptor beta chain sequence and its context. Its specificity is not known. The sample is drawn from a study of blood T cells in healthy people across ages. Study-wide findings and caveats: PBMCs that were unsorted prevented a conclusive naive versus antigen-experienced comparison.

The V end lost 5 bases, the J end lost 4 bases, and 11 bases lay between the germline ends. This CDR3 has 13 residues. The germline V gene encodes CDR1 SGHTA and CDR2 FQGNSA. Primers used in a second PCR of about 6 to 11 cycles were a sample-barcoded 5' primer and a J-beta primer mix. From the 5' RACE reads, TCRdb called clonotypes with MiXCR, one entry per CDR3 protein. This table has 800,000 to 1,300,000 distinct CDR3 sequences, around 25% appearing once. These data also formed part of another study, on T cells of mothers and their children. This second study notes: Over 8 million TCR beta CDR3 reads were obtained from each mother, and approximately 3 million from each child. Relative to unrelated pairs, biologically related mother-child dyads exhibited marginally greater, non-significant overlap.

The source of this sequence is a girl aged 2-10 years in good health. Specimen: blood. The chain couples TRBV7-2 to TRBJ1-2; D remains ambiguous. For the CDR3, the DNA is TGTGCCAGCAGCCTTTCGGTCTCCTATGGCTACACCTTC. Translating it yields CASSLSVSYGYTF.